This T cell receptor beta chain was profiled in a study of blood T cell repertoires in COVID-19. Study background: The study drew acute and convalescent COVID-19 samples from the United States, Italy and Spain. The analysed material was cDNA or gDNA that came from T cells, B-cell-depleted T cells, or PBMCs.

Authors' methods: Cell counts per sample came from amplifying reference gene primers. Assay: immunoSEQ multiplex PCR; the TCRdb copy retains only in-frame clones and omits some. That table supplies the V and J calls and clone size; D and trimming were determined from the DNA. There are about 98,000 clones in the sample; 65% to 85% occur only once, and roughly 10% lies in the top ten. This clone has just a few counts. This TCR came from a woman aged 80 or older with acute or convalescent COVID-19. The sequenced material came from peripheral blood.

The CDR3 loop is CSVISPGQGSGYTF. The CDR3 bases are TGCAGCGTCATATCCCCGGGACAGGGATCTGGCTACACCTTC. The chain uses TRBV29-1 and TRBJ1-2; TRBD1 matches at 9 bases. Germline V gene lookup returns CDR1 SQVTM and CDR2 ANQGSEA. Trimming cost V 6 bases and J 7 bases; bases outside gene matches: 12. The CDR3 contains 14 residues.